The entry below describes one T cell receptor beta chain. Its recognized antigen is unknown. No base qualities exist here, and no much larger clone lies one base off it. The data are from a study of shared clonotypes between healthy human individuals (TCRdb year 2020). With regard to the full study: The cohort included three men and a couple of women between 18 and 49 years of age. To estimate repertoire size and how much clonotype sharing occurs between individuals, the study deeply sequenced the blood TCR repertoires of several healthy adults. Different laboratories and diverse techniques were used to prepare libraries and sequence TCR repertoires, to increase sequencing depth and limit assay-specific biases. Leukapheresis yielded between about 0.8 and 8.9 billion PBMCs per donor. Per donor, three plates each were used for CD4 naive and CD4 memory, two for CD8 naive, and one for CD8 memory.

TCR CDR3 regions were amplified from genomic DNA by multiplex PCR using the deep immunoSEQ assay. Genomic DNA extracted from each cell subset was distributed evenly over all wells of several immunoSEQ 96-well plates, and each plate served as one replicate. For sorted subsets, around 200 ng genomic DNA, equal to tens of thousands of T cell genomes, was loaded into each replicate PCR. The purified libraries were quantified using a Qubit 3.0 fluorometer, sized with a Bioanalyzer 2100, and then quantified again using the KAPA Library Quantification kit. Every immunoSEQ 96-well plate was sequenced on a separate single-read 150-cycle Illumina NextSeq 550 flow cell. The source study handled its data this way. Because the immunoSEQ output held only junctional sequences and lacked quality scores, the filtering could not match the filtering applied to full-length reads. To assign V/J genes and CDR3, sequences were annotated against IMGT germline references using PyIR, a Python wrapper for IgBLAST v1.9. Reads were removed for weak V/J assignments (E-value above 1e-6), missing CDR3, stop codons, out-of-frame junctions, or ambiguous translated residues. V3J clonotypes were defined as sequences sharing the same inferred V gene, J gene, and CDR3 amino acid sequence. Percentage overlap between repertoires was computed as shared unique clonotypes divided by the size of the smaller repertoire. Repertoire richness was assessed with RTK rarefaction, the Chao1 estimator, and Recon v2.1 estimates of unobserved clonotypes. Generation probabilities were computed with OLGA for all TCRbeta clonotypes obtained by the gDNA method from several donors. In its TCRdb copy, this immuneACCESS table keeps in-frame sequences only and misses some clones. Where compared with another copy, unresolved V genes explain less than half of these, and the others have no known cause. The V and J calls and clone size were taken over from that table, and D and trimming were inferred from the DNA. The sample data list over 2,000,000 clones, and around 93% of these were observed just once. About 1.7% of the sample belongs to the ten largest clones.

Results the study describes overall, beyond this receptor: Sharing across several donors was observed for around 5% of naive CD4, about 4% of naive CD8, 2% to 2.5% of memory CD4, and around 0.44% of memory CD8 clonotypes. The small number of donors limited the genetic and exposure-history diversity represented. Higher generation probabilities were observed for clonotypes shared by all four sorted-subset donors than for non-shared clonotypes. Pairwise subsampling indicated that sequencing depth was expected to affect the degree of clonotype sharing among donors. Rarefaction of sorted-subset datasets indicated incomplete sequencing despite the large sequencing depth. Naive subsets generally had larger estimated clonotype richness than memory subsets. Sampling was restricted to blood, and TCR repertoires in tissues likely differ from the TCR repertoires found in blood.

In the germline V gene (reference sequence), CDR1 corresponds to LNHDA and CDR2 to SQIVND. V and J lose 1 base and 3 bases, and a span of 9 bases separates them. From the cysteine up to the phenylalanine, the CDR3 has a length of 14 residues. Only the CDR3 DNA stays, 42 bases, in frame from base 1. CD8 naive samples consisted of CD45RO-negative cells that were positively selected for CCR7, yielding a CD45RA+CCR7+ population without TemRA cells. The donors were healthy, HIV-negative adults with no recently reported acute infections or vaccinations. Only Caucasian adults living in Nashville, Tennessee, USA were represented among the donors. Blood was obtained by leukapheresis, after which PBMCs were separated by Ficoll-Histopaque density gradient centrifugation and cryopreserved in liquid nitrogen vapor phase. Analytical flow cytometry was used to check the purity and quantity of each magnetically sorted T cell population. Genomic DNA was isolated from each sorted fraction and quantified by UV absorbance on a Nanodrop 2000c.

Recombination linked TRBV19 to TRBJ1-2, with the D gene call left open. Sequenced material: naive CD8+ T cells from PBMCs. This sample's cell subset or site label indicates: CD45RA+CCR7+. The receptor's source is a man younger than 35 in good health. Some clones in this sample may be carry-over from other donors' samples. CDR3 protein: CASSIVQDHYGYTF. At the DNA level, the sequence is TGTGCCAGTAGTATAGTTCAGGACCACTATGGCTACACCTTC.